The following is a TCR beta chain sequence with its context. The data belong to a study of blood T cell repertoires in COVID-19. For the study at large: T cells, B-cell-depleted T cells, or PBMCs provided the cDNA or gDNA that served as material.

V gave up 10 bases and J gave up 7 bases; unmatched junction bases: 11. The germline gives CDR1 MNHEY, CDR2 SMNVEV (reference sequence). The CDR3 loop spans 14 amino acids. Only in-frame clones appear in the TCRdb table, and some are missing; sequencing was by immunoSEQ multiplex PCR. The sample shows about 330,000 clones, around 87% of them seen only once. The gene calls are TRBV27 and TRBJ2-1, with 9 bases matching TRBD2. The receptor was derived from a woman in her 50s with active or convalescent COVID-19. Sequenced: peripheral blood. The CDR3 region is CATAGAGGRNEQFF. As DNA, the CDR3 is TGTGCCACCGCTGGAGCGGGGGGTCGTAATGAGCAGTTCTTC.